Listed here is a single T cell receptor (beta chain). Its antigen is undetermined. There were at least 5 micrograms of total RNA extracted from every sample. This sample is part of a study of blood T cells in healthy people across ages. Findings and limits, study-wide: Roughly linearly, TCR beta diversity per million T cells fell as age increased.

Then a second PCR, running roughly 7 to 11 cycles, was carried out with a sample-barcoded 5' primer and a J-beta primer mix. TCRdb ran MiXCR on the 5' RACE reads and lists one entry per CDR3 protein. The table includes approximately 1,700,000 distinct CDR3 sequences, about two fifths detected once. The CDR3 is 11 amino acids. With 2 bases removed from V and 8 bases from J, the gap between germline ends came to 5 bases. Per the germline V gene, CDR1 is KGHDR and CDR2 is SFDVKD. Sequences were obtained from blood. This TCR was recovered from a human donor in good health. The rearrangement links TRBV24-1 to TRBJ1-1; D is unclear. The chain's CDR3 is CATSDWAEAFF. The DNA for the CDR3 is TGTGCCACCAGTGATTGGGCCGAAGCTTTCTTT.